This TCR beta chain was observed in a study of OX40 agonist ivuxolimab in advanced cancers. With regard to the full study: The costimulatory receptor OX40 (CD134) was targeted by ivuxolimab, a fully human IgG2 agonistic monoclonal antibody. Intravenous ivuxolimab was administered to patients every 2 weeks at six dose levels: 0.01, 0.1, 0.3, 1.5, 3 and 10 mg/kg. In the dose-escalation cohort, approximately 82% of patients were male, and the mean age was around 60 years with a range of about 20 to 80. Patients were allowed to have had prior anti-PD-1, anti-PD-L1 or anti-CTLA-4 therapy, and 30% to 50% of the dose-escalation patients had previously received checkpoint inhibitors. The purpose of peripheral TCRbeta sequencing was to test whether ivuxolimab changed TCR sequence diversity and led to clonal T-cell expansion. Among the 52 dose-escalation patients, around 20 had hepatocellular carcinoma, approximately 15 melanoma, 9 renal cell carcinoma and 9 head and neck cancer. Partial responses were achieved by three dose-escalation patients, of whom one had hepatocellular carcinoma and two had cutaneous melanoma. The paper reports the monotherapy dose-escalation portion (N of about 50 patients) of the phase I ivuxolimab trial.

V trim: 5 bases; J trim: 4 bases; unmatched bases: 8. Looking up the germline V gene yields CDR1 SGHTA and CDR2 FQGTGA. The CDR3 has 17 amino acids, counting the end cysteine and phenylalanine. Solely the CDR3 DNA is kept, with 51 bases framed from the first base. Patients with autoimmune disease history or receiving systemic immunosuppression were excluded from the trial. Peripheral blood for TCR sequencing was drawn from every dose cohort at baseline, at cycle 4 day 1 and at cycle 7 day 1. Samples were obtained from an open-label, multicenter, first-in-human phase I dose-escalation trial of ivuxolimab. Adults with locally advanced or metastatic melanoma, renal cell, hepatocellular, or head and neck squamous cell carcinoma were enrolled in the trial. CD4+ and CD8+ T cells were sorted separately from peripheral blood before TCR sequencing. On this clone itself: It lacks a known antigen. Nothing much larger sits one base from this clone, and base qualities are not available.

Summary of the overall study and its limitations: Partial responders in the 0.1-3.0 mg/kg groups had among the lowest normalized peripheral clonal expansion, especially among CD8+ T cells. The antigen specificity of the peripheral T cells that underwent clonal expansion was not determined. After ivuxolimab, more expanded clones were found on average in CD8+ T cells than in CD4+ T cells. Clonal expansion of both CD4+ and CD8+ blood T cells was observed from baseline to week 6 at doses 0.1 to 3.0 mg/kg. Low levels of normalized T-cell clonal expansion were also seen in some patients who did not respond.

Genomic DNA was extracted from sorted cells for sequencing of the TCRbeta CDR3 region. The immunoSEQ Assay was used to sequence the TCRbeta CDR3 regions. TCRdb took this table from immuneACCESS and kept in-frame rearrangements with V and J called. Such tables lack part of the clones; where checked against another copy, unresolved V genes explain under half of the gap, and the rest is unexplained. The sample contains over 100,000 clones, around 93% of them found a single time. Clones ranked in the top ten supply 0.15% to 0.16% of the sample. This receptor was taken from an adult with an advanced solid tumor such as melanoma, head and neck, liver or kidney cancer. This chain joins TRBV7-3 to TRBJ2-1, and 13 bases in between align with TRBD2. This material consisted of CD4+ or CD8+ T cells sorted from blood, taken in a trial of the OX40 agonist ivuxolimab. The sequence in DNA is TGTGCCAGCAGCCAACCATGGACTAGCGGGGGATACAATGAGCAGTTCTTC. Its amino acids are CASSQPWTSGGYNEQFF.